The TCR beta chain described here comes from a study of identical twins. One entry per CDR3 protein, called by TCRdb with MiXCR from the 5' RACE reads. Of about 890,000 distinct CDR3 sequences listed, 10% to 15% were seen once; the top ten hold about 1.5%. The CDR3 totals 18 residues. Germline lookup yields CDR1 DFQATT and CDR2 SNEGSKA (reference sequence). The junction had 15 bases not matched to a gene; V was cut back by 4 bases and J by 5 bases. In addition, the sample was reused for a study of yellow fever vaccine responses in identical twins.

The chain carries TRBV20-1 and TRBJ2-5; TRBD2 matches at 14 bases. This sequence was found in a woman younger than 35 in good health. Material: PBMCs. The DNA for the CDR3 is TGCAGTGCTAAACGGACTAGCGGGGGGCCCCCCCGGGGGGAGACCCAGTACTTC. Residues: CSAKRTSGGPPRGETQYF.